This TCR beta chain was recovered during a study of beta chain features in type 1 diabetes. Study outcomes and limitations: Fewer insertions but more deletions were seen at VDJ junctions in type 1 diabetes patients. Cells carrying high TCR expression could end up over-represented when cDNA is sequenced.

As concerns this clone: Antigen specificity is unknown.

The germline V gene encodes CDR1 MNHEY and CDR2 SVGAGI. V shed 6 bases, J shed 4 bases, and the junction held 3 bases outside the gene matches. This CDR3 spans 13 amino acids. The isolated RNA, all of it, was reverse transcribed, so expressed TCRB transcripts were what got sequenced. Libraries were prepared by immunoSEQ multiplex PCR; TCRdb keeps only in-frame clonotypes and omits some of them. The data hold around 240,000 clones, with about 71% observed a single time. The chain couples TRBV6-5 to TRBJ2-5; 9 bases are shared with TRBD2. The receptor's source is a man aged 30-40 years in good health. Source material: naive CD4+ T cells from blood. This CDR3 reads CASRLAGTETQYF. DNA of the CDR3: TGTGCCAGCAGGCTAGCGGGAACAGAGACCCAGTACTTC.